The 25 T cell receptor beta chains below all came from one sample that was sequenced in a study of blood T cell repertoires in COVID-19 (dated by TCRdb to the early 2020s). Library creation used the immunoSEQ multiplex PCR assay. TCRdb re-hosts the immuneACCESS table, in-frame sequences only. Its copies lack some clones; in the studies checked, an unresolved V gene accounts for under half of them, and the cause for the rest is not known. In all, the sample holds around 150,000 clones, and about 85% of those were seen once. Under 8.5% of the sample rests with the top ten. The sequencing sample was made of peripheral blood. The receptors shown here come from a woman aged 60-75 years with COVID-19, enrolled during active disease.

J is TRBJ1-2 and V is TRBV3-1 (or the pseudogene TRBV3-2), with 7 bases lining up with TRBD1. This CDR3 contains 15 residues. V trimming: 3 bases; J trimming: 4 bases; junction bases outside the gene matches: 8. Germline V gene sequence: CDR1 LGHDT, CDR2 YNNKEL (reference sequence). The CDR3 reads CASSHSDREIYGYTF. The DNA of the CDR3 is TGTGCCAGCAGCCACTCAGACAGGGAGATCTATGGCTACACCTTC.

The rearrangement links TRBV3-1 (or the pseudogene TRBV3-2) to TRBJ2-1; TRBD2 aligns across 8 bases. The V gene's germline CDR1 is LGHDT and CDR2 YNNKEL (reference sequence). This CDR3 is built from 19 residues. V lost 4 bases to trimming and J lost 0 bases; unmatched junction nucleotides: 14. CDR3 sequence: CASSPVIGRASSSYNEQFF. Here the CDR3 DNA reads TGTGCCAGCAGCCCTGTGATCGGGAGGGCCTCATCCTCCTACAATGAGCAGTTCTTC.

As for this clone: An end of the junction does not agree with germline; a read error may underlie this. The chain recombines TRBV5-1 with TRBJ1-2, with D maybe TRBD1 (5 bases). From germline, CDR1 is SGHRS and CDR2 YFSETQ. This CDR3 has 13 residues. CDR3 loop: CAGSDGGYYGYTF. CDR3 bases: TGCGCCGGCAGCGACGGGGGGTACTATGGCTACACCTTC.

The chain is built from TRBV6-5 and TRBJ2-1; 11 nucleotides align to TRBD2. The germline V gene encodes CDR1 MNHEY and CDR2 SVGAGI. The CDR3 extends over 14 amino acids. The CDR3 spells CALFRGSGRGEQFF. For the CDR3, the DNA is TGTGCTCTGTTCAGGGGTAGCGGGAGGGGTGAGCAGTTCTTC.

Details on this clone: This specimen includes other DNA sequences encoding the same CDR3. The chain recombines TRBV7-2 with TRBJ1-5; TRBD1 aligns across 7 bases. CDR3 length: 15 amino acids. Germline values: CDR1 SGHTA, CDR2 FQGNSA. V shed 5 bases and J 0 bases; nucleotides not matched to a gene: 4. The CDR3 DNA reads TGTGCCAGCAGCCCGGGACAGCTTAGCAATCAGCCCCAGCATTTT. It encodes CASSPGQLSNQPQHF.

The V call is TRBV14, the J call TRBJ2-2; unclear D gene. This CDR3 comprises 16 residues. Between the trimmed V and J ends, which lost 0 bases and 6 bases, there was a span of 14 bases. Germline lookup yields CDR1 SGHDN and CDR2 FVKESK. The CDR3, as DNA: TGTGCCAGCAGCCAAGATGTTAGTCAGGCCTCCGGGGAGCTGTTTTTT. It translates to CASSQDVSQASGELFF.

The V call is TRBV5-5, the J call TRBJ2-1; 10 positions agree with TRBD1. The CDR3 sequence is 16 residues long. V lost 1 base to trimming and J lost 9 bases; unmatched junction nucleotides: 10. Germline CDR1 reads SGHKS; CDR2 reads YYEKEE (reference sequence). The CDR3 nucleotides are TGTGCCAGCAGCTTGTATAGACAGGGGGCGTCGGGTGAGCAGTTCTTC. This translates into CASSLYRQGASGEQFF.

In its sample, this clone was seen a few times. This sequence joins TRBV19 and TRBJ2-1; the D gene is possibly TRBD1 (6 bases). Per the germline V gene, CDR1 is LNHDA and CDR2 is SQIVND (reference sequence). The CDR3 consists of 13 residues. Trimming left V 8 bases short and J 4 bases short, with 12 bases between. CDR3 bases: TGTGCCAGTGGACGGACAGCTTACAATGAGCAGTTCTTC. Its protein product is CASGRTAYNEQFF.

This chain links TRBV3-1 (or the pseudogene TRBV3-2) with TRBJ2-1, with 9 bases that match TRBD1. Germline lookup yields CDR1 LGHDT and CDR2 YNNKEL (reference sequence). CDR3 length equals 14 residues. Germline trimming cut 7 bases from V and 7 bases from J; bases unmatched to any gene: 8. CDR3 sequence: CASNQVGTGNEQFF. Written as DNA, the CDR3 is TGTGCCAGCAATCAAGTTGGGACAGGGAATGAGCAGTTCTTC.

The chain combines TRBV15 with TRBJ2-1; 7 bases match TRBD1. Germline loops: CDR1 LNHNV, CDR2 YYDKDF (reference sequence). V was pared by 3 bases and J by 6 bases, with 8 bases of the junction left unmatched. There are 15 residues in the CDR3. CDR3 residues: CATSSHPGQINEQFF. The CDR3 DNA reads TGTGCCACCAGCAGCCACCCGGGACAGATCAATGAGCAGTTCTTC.

The V gene is TRBV27, the J gene TRBJ1-1, with a tentative D call TRBD1 (5 bases). Germline V gene data show CDR1 as MNHEY and CDR2 as SMNVEV (reference sequence). The CDR3 sequence is 15 residues long. V was pared by 4 bases and J by 3 bases, with 15 bases between. The CDR3 nucleotides read TGTGCCAGCAGTTATGCAGGGAGGCTGTACACTGAAGCTTTCTTT. Translated: CASSYAGRLYTEAFF.

The gene calls are TRBV18 and TRBJ2-5, with 12 bases lining up with TRBD1. CDR1 and CDR2 (germline): KGHSH, LQKENI. Trimming took 2 bases from V and 5 from J; bases not matched to a gene: 6. This CDR3 contains 16 residues. The CDR3 loop reads CASSPTGTGGRETQYF. The CDR3 DNA follows: TGTGCCAGCTCACCAACCGGGACAGGGGGCAGGGAGACCCAGTACTTC.

The chain has TRBV2 and TRBJ2-3; 8 bases are a match to TRBD1. Germline CDR1 and CDR2: SNHLY and FYNNEI. The CDR3 consists of 14 residues. V was clipped by 8 bases and J by 5 bases; unmatched bases: 9. CDR3 protein: CASSSGGGKDTQYF. The CDR3 region has the DNA TGTGCCAGCTCGTCAGGGGGCGGTAAAGATACGCAGTATTTT. Filled out from reference TRBV2 and TRBJ2-3, the complete variable domain reads EPEVTQTPSHQVTQMGQEVILRCVPISNHLYFYWYRQILGQKVEFLVSFYNNEISEKSEIFDDQFSVERPDGSNFTLKIRSTKLEDSAMYFCASSSGGGKDTQYFGPGTRLTVL.

V gene TRBV5-1 combines with J gene TRBJ1-6, with 10 positions matching TRBD1. J gave up 10 bases and V 4 bases, and 8 bases lay outside the gene matches. This CDR3 is built from 15 residues. In germline, CDR1 is SGHRS, CDR2 YFSETQ. The CDR3 region is CASSPRDRGSSPLHF. The DNA for the CDR3 is TGCGCCAGCAGCCCCCGGGACAGGGGTTCCTCACCCCTCCACTTT. Supplemented by reference TRBV5-1 and TRBJ1-6, the full variable domain reads KAGVTQTPRYLIKTRGQQVTLSCSPISGHRSVSWYQQTPGQGLQFLFEYFSETQRNKGNFPGRFSGRQFSNSRSEMNVSTLELGDSALYLCASSPRDRGSSPLHFGNGTRLTVT.

The chain links TRBV6-5 to TRBJ1-1, with 8 bases identical to TRBD1. Germline values: CDR1 MNHEY, CDR2 SVGAGI. V shed 8 bases and J 4 bases; nucleotides not matched to a gene: 3. The CDR3 sequence is 12 residues long. CDR3 sequence: CASRTGLTEAFF. The CDR3 bases are TGTGCCAGCCGGACAGGGCTCACTGAAGCTTTCTTT.

This chain links TRBV7-5 with TRBJ2-7; TRBD1 is the table's D call and was not checked against the DNA. TRBV7-5 is flagged as a pseudogene. The CDR3 loop spans 14 amino acids. DNA for the CDR3: TGTGCCAGAAGCTCAGACAGGTTTTTGTACGAGCAGTACTTC. Its protein is CARSSDRFLYEQYF.

Regarding this clone: The sample carries other DNA sequences with the same CDR3. CDR3 sequence: CASSIQGSTGELFF. CDR3 nucleotide sequence: TGTGCCAGTAGTATACAGGGCTCCACCGGGGAGCTGTTTTTT. The rearrangement links TRBV19 to TRBJ2-2, with D possibly TRBD1 on 5 matching bases. Looked up from germline, CDR1 is LNHDA and CDR2 is SQIVND (reference sequence). V gave up 2 bases and J gave up 4 bases, with 8 bases separating them. CDR3 length: 14 residues.

V gene TRBV27 combines with J gene TRBJ1-5; no clear D gene. Trimming cost V 4 bases and J 0 bases, with 7 bases left between them. CDR3 length equals 14 residues. Germline V gene lookup returns CDR1 MNHEY and CDR2 SMNVEV (reference sequence). The CDR3 DNA is TGTGCCAGCAGTTCCGGACTTAGCAATCAGCCCCAGCATTTT. It is translated as CASSSGLSNQPQHF.

The chain couples TRBV11-3 to TRBJ2-1; weak D call: TRBD1 (7 bases). V lost 1 base to trimming and J lost 9 bases, with 13 bases between them. This CDR3 is 14 amino acids long. Germline loops: CDR1 SGHNT, CDR2 YENEEA. CDR3 nucleotide sequence: TGTGCCAGCAGCTTAGGGCAGGGGGGAACTGAGCAGTTCTTC. Translating it yields CASSLGQGGTEQFF.

In its sample, this clone was seen a few times. The chain couples TRBV6-2 or TRBV6-3 to TRBJ2-1; possibly TRBD2 for D (6 bases). Between the trimmed V and J ends, which lost 0 bases and 14 bases, there was a span of 14 bases. The CDR3 is made up of 13 amino acids. Per the germline V gene, CDR1 is MNHEY and CDR2 is SVGEGT. The DNA of the CDR3 is TGTGCCAGCAGTTACTCCCTCGGGAGCTCTGAGTTCTTC. Translating it yields CASSYSLGSSEFF.

The chain links TRBV5-1 to TRBJ1-4; the match to TRBD1 covers 8 bases. Germline CDR1 is SGHRS and CDR2 is YFSETQ. The V segment lost 0 bases and the J segment 7 bases; nucleotides outside the gene matches: 5. The CDR3 consists of 15 residues. CDR3 sequence reads: CASSLEYRGSEKLFF. CDR3 bases: TGCGCCAGCAGCTTGGAGTACAGGGGGAGTGAAAAACTGTTTTTT.

V gene TRBV2 combines with J gene TRBJ2-3, with 10 bases fitting TRBD2. The CDR3 is 18 residues long. Germline trimming cut 5 bases from V and 0 bases from J; bases unmatched to any gene: 11. Germline values: CDR1 SNHLY, CDR2 FYNNEI. The CDR3 DNA is TGTGCCAGCAGTAATCCGGGACTAGCGTATTCAAGCACAGATACGCAGTATTTT. Its protein product is CASSNPGLAYSSTDTQYF.

This clone came up a few times. The rearrangement uses TRBV11-3 and TRBJ2-1; 8 bases match TRBD2. Germline-derived CDR1 and CDR2 are SGHNT and YENEEA. The J segment lost 9 bases and the V segment lost 5 bases, leaving 12 bases of the junction unmatched. The CDR3 consists of 15 residues. In nucleotides, the CDR3 is TGTGCCAGCAGCCCCGGCCGGAGCGGGGGTAGTGAGCAGTTCTTC. This codes for CASSPGRSGGSEQFF.

The chain combines TRBV6-1 with TRBJ1-5; no reliable D call. The CDR3 extends over 17 amino acids. The V end was cut by 1 base, the J end by 3 bases, with 16 bases between. The germline gives CDR1 MNHNS, CDR2 SASEGT. The CDR3 here is CASSEVGSGRTNQPQHF. The DNA of the CDR3 is TGTGCCAGCAGTGAAGTTGGGAGTGGGCGCACCAATCAGCCCCAGCATTTT.

The genes are TRBV11-2 and TRBJ2-1, with D maybe TRBD2 (5 bases). The ends were cut back, 5 bases at V and 7 bases at J, with 21 bases in the middle. Per germline, CDR1 SGHAT and CDR2 FQNNGV. This CDR3 spans 16 amino acids. The CDR3 reads CASSPTGISLGNEQFF. In nucleotides, the CDR3 is TGTGCCAGCAGCCCAACCGGGATTTCCTTGGGAAATGAGCAGTTCTTC. The variable domain in full, completed from reference TRBV11-2 and TRBJ2-1, reads EAGVAQSPRYKIIEKRQSVAFWCNPISGHATLYWYQQILGQGPKLLIQFQNNGVVDDSQLPKDRFSAERLKGVDSTLKIQPAKLEDSAVYLCASSPTGISLGNEQFFGPGTRLTVL.